Listed below are T cell receptor beta chains from one sample, sequenced in a study of CD8+ T cells in alopecia areata. The table came from immunoSEQ multiplex PCR; TCRdb's copy has only in-frame clones and leaves some out. The sample yields more than 200,000 clones, 67% seen once. Sequences were derived from CD4+ T cells sorted from blood, sampled at week 0. All receptors come from a human donor with alopecia areata. Each CDR3 is given with its conserved first and last residue. D genes are given only for firm matches. Not every row has a clone size; where given, it reads once, few, many or a size class.

J: TRBJ2-3; D: TRBD2; size: NA; V: TRBV6-5; DNA: TGTGCCAGCAGTCGGGACTATCACACAGATACGCAGTATTTT; CDR3: CASSRDYHTDTQYF
J: TRBJ2-5; D: NA; size: NA; V: TRBV4-2; DNA: TGTGCCAGCAGCCAAGATAGGTGGGCTCAAGAGACCCAGTACTTC; CDR3: CASSQDRWAQETQYF
J: TRBJ2-7; D: NA; size: NA; V: TRBV30; DNA: TGTGCCTGGATTGGGACTGTTTCCTACGAGCAGTACTTC; CDR3: CAWIGTVSYEQYF
J: TRBJ2-7; D: TRBD1; size: NA; V: TRBV6-1; DNA: TGTGCCGCCTCCGGGACAGGGCGACACGAGCAGTACTTC; CDR3: CAASGTGRHEQYF
J: TRBJ1-2; D: TRBD1; size: NA; V: TRBV6-1; DNA: TGTGCCAGCAGAAGGGGACAGGGCAACTATGGCTACACCTTC; CDR3: CASRRGQGNYGYTF
J: TRBJ2-5; D: NA; size: once; V: TRBV6-1; DNA: TGTGCCAGCAGTGGGTCGTGGGGCCAAGAGACCCAGTACTTC; CDR3: CASSGSWGQETQYF
J: TRBJ2-5; D: NA; size: NA; V: TRBV4-3; DNA: TGCGCCAGCAGCCAAGACGCGACAGCCCCGCGGACCCAGTACTTC; CDR3: CASSQDATAPRTQYF
J: TRBJ1-6; D: TRBD1; size: NA; V: TRBV7-6; DNA: TGTGCCAGCAGCTGGGGACAGGGAGGCAATTCACCCCTCCACTTT; CDR3: CASSWGQGGNSPLHF
J: TRBJ1-6; D: NA; size: NA; V: TRBV5-1; DNA: TGCGCCAGCAGCTTGGGAGGGGTCAATAATTCACCCCTCCACTTT; CDR3: CASSLGGVNNSPLHF
J: TRBJ1-5; D: NA; size: NA; V: TRBV6-5; DNA: TGTGCCAGCAGTTCACGAAAGGGATGGAATCAGCCCCAGCATTTT; CDR3: CASSSRKGWNQPQHF
J: TRBJ2-7; D: NA; size: few; V: TRBV30; DNA: TGTGCCTGGAGTGTACTGGGACACCTTCCCTACGAGCAGTACTTC; CDR3: CAWSVLGHLPYEQYF
J: TRBJ2-7; D: NA; size: NA; V: TRBV5-6; DNA: TGTGCCAGCAGCTTGCGGGGGGCAAGAGAGTACGAGCAGTACTTC; CDR3: CASSLRGAREYEQYF
J: TRBJ2-5; D: NA; size: few; V: TRBV29-1; DNA: TGCAGCGCTGAGGCCAGTTCGGAGACCCAGTACTTC; CDR3: CSAEASSETQYF
J: TRBJ2-7; D: NA; size: NA; V: TRBV6-1; DNA: TGTGCCAGCAGCCCGGACGGCCCTCGGGACGAGCAGTACTTC; CDR3: CASSPDGPRDEQYF
J: TRBJ1-2; D: TRBD1; size: NA; V: TRBV5-1; DNA: TGCGCCAGCAGCTTGGCGGGACAGGGTACTAACTATGGCTACACCTTC; CDR3: CASSLAGQGTNYGYTF
J: TRBJ1-2; D: NA; size: NA; V: TRBV5-5; DNA: TGTGCCAGCAAGGAACAGGGACCCTATGGCTACACCTTC; CDR3: CASKEQGPYGYTF
J: TRBJ2-3; D: NA; size: NA; V: TRBV4-1; DNA: TGCGCCAGCAGCCAAGAAGCACAGGCCACAGATACGCAGTATTTT; CDR3: CASSQEAQATDTQYF
J: TRBJ1-2; D: NA; size: NA; V: TRBV30; DNA: TGTGCCTGGAGTGTATCGGGGTTCTATGGCTACACCTTC; CDR3: CAWSVSGFYGYTF
J: TRBJ1-4; D: NA; size: few; V: TRBV4-3; DNA: TGCGCCAGCAGCCAGCGAAGTGGGTTTGATGAAAAACTGTTTTTT; CDR3: CASSQRSGFDEKLFF
J: TRBJ2-6; D: NA; size: few; V: TRBV4-3; DNA: TGCGCCAGCAGCCAAGATTTGCAAGGCTCTGGGGCCAACGTCCTGACTTTC; CDR3: CASSQDLQGSGANVLTF
J: TRBJ2-7; D: NA; size: NA; V: TRBV30; DNA: TGTGCCTGGAGTGTACTATGGGAGCAGTACTTC; CDR3: CAWSVLWEQYF
J: TRBJ2-7; D: NA; size: NA; V: TRBV5-6; DNA: TGTGCCAGCAGCGTGGACTACGAGCAGTACTTC; CDR3: CASSVDYEQYF
J: TRBJ2-1; D: NA; size: NA; V: TRBV29-1; DNA: TGCAGCGCGGCAAACAATGAGCAGTTCTTC; CDR3: CSAANNEQFF
J: TRBJ1-4; D: NA; size: NA; V: TRBV29-1; DNA: NA; CDR3: CSVGAGSF
J: TRBJ1-5; D: NA; size: NA; V: TRBV4-1; DNA: TGCGCCAGCAGCTTTCTTCCTAGCAATCAGCCCCAGCATTTT; CDR3: CASSFLPSNQPQHF
J: TRBJ1-5; D: NA; size: NA; V: TRBV29-1; DNA: TGCAGCGTTGAAGATGGGGGGGATCAGCCCCAGCATTTT; CDR3: CSVEDGGDQPQHF
J: TRBJ2-2; D: NA; size: NA; V: TRBV7-3; DNA: TGTGCCAGCAGCCCCTCCGACGGGGAGCTGTTTTTT; CDR3: CASSPSDGELFF
J: TRBJ2-7; D: TRBD1; size: once; V: TRBV7-9; DNA: TGTGCCAGCAGCACGAAGGGGACAGAGTCCTACGAGCAGTACTTC; CDR3: CASSTKGTESYEQYF
J: TRBJ1-2; D: TRBD1; size: NA; V: TRBV7-2; DNA: TGTGCCAGCAGCCCAAGGGACAGCCACTATGGCTACACCTTC; CDR3: CASSPRDSHYGYTF
J: TRBJ1-1; D: TRBD1; size: NA; V: TRBV30; DNA: TGTGCCTGGAGAAGGGACAGGAACACTGAAGCTTTCTTT; CDR3: CAWRRDRNTEAFF
J: TRBJ1-5; D: NA; size: NA; V: TRBV2; DNA: TGTGCCAGCAGTGCTCGCCCAAAGCCTCAGCCCCAGCATTTT; CDR3: CASSARPKPQPQHF
J: TRBJ2-7; D: NA; size: NA; V: TRBV14; DNA: TGTGCCAGCAGCGCCGGACCCTACGAGCAGTACTTC; CDR3: CASSAGPYEQYF
J: TRBJ1-2; D: NA; size: NA; V: TRBV27; DNA: TGTGCCAGCAGTTTACGGGGGCCGGACTATGGCTACACCTTC; CDR3: CASSLRGPDYGYTF
J: TRBJ1-1; D: NA; size: NA; V: TRBV29-1; DNA: TGCAGCGTTGTAGATCATTCCACTGAAGCTTTCTTT; CDR3: CSVVDHSTEAFF
J: TRBJ2-7; D: NA; size: NA; V: TRBV6-5; DNA: TGTGCCAGCAGGCCACCCTCCAGCGACGAGCAGTACTTC; CDR3: CASRPPSSDEQYF
J: TRBJ1-2; D: TRBD1; size: NA; V: TRBV6-5; DNA: TGTGCCAGCAGTTACTCGACAGGGCTTTTCTATGGCTACACCTTC; CDR3: CASSYSTGLFYGYTF
J: TRBJ2-7; D: TRBD1; size: NA; V: TRBV29-1; DNA: TGCAGCGTTGCGACAGGGGGGTTCTCCTACGAGCAGTACTTC; CDR3: CSVATGGFSYEQYF
J: TRBJ2-6; D: NA; size: NA; V: TRBV5-4; DNA: TGTGCCAGCCGACAGGATCTCTCTGGGGCCAACGTCCTGACTTTC; CDR3: CASRQDLSGANVLTF
J: TRBJ2-4; D: NA; size: few; V: TRBV7-9; DNA: TGTGCCAGCAGCCCCCCGGGACATCAAAACATTCAGTACTTC; CDR3: CASSPPGHQNIQYF
J: TRBJ2-7; D: NA; size: NA; V: TRBV29-1; DNA: TGCAGCGTTGAAGTTGCAGCCACCTCCTACGAGCAGTACTTC; CDR3: CSVEVAATSYEQYF
J: TRBJ2-3; D: NA; size: NA; V: TRBV7-3; DNA: TGTGCCAGCAGCTTAAGGGGGAGCACAGATACGCAGTATTTT; CDR3: CASSLRGSTDTQYF
J: TRBJ2-7; D: TRBD1; size: few; V: TRBV30; DNA: TGTGCCTGGAGTGTACGGGGGACAGGGGGCAACGAGCAGTACTTC; CDR3: CAWSVRGTGGNEQYF
J: TRBJ2-1; D: NA; size: NA; V: TRBV11-1; DNA: TGTGCCAGCAGCCCTCGGACAGTCAACAATGAGCAGTTCTTC; CDR3: CASSPRTVNNEQFF
J: TRBJ2-5; D: NA; size: NA; V: TRBV30; DNA: TGTGCCTGGAGGGTGGGAAGTGCCCAGTACTTC; CDR3: CAWRVGSAQYF
J: TRBJ2-1; D: NA; size: once; V: TRBV29-1; DNA: TGCAGCGTTGACCTAAATGAGCAGTTCTTC; CDR3: CSVDLNEQFF
J: TRBJ2-1; D: TRBD2; size: NA; V: TRBV5-4; DNA: TGTGCCAGCAGCTTCGGACTAGCCAACAATGAGCAGTTCTTC; CDR3: CASSFGLANNEQFF
J: TRBJ2-7; D: NA; size: NA; V: TRBV29-1; DNA: TGCAGCGTTGCGGGGCCAGAAAGAAGGGGAGGCCATCGGTACGAGCAGTACTTC; CDR3: CSVAGPERRGGHRYEQYF
J: TRBJ1-4; D: NA; size: NA; V: TRBV4-1; DNA: TGCGCCAGCAGCCAAGATGGCAAAGGGTTGGATGAAAAACTGTTTTTT; CDR3: CASSQDGKGLDEKLFF
J: TRBJ2-5; D: NA; size: few; V: TRBV29-1; DNA: TGCAGCGTGACCGAAGGGGTAGAGACCCAGTACTTC; CDR3: CSVTEGVETQYF
J: TRBJ1-5; D: TRBD1; size: NA; V: TRBV18; DNA: TGTGCCAGCTCACCGATAAGACAGGGAAATAGTCAGCCCCAGCATTTT; CDR3: CASSPIRQGNSQPQHF
J: TRBJ2-5; D: NA; size: NA; V: TRBV29-1; DNA: TGCAGCGTCAACCAGGGACGGGAGACCCAGTACTTC; CDR3: CSVNQGRETQYF